A single sample is the source of the 22 T cell receptor beta chains below, sequenced in a study of cytomegalovirus exposure and HLA in healthy donors. Primers for the PCR totalled 60 Vbeta and 13 Jbeta. Generated by immunoSEQ multiplex PCR, the TCRdb table keeps only in-frame clones and is missing some. Of some 44,000 clones in the sample, 87% were seen once. Material for sequencing was PBMCs. These receptors all come from a woman aged 40 to 55 in good health and CMV-seropositive.

This clone was picked up one time. The V and J genes are TRBV5-1 and TRBJ2-5; TRBD1 matches at 9 bases. The V gene end was trimmed by 4 bases and the J gene end by 6 bases; junction bases not matched to a gene: 7. Germline loops: CDR1 SGHRS, CDR2 YFSETQ. This CDR3 is 14 amino acids long. The CDR3 region is CASSPGDRAKTQYF. The DNA of the CDR3 is TGCGCCAGCAGCCCGGGGGACAGGGCGAAGACCCAGTACTTC. Based on the CDR3 plus reference TRBV5-1 and TRBJ2-5, the full variable domain is KAGVTQTPRYLIKTRGQQVTLSCSPISGHRSVSWYQQTPGQGLQFLFEYFSETQRNKGNFPGRFSGRQFSNSRSEMNVSTLELGDSALYLCASSPGDRAKTQYFGPGTRLLVL.

This chain uses TRBV4-1 with TRBJ1-3; no clear D gene. From germline, CDR1 is MGHRA and CDR2 YSYEKL. V was cut by 1 base and J by 0 bases, with 10 bases left in between. This CDR3 region has 16 residues. The CDR3 nucleotides read TGCGCCAGCAGCCAAGGGTGGAGTTTCTCTGGAAACACCATATATTTT. Translating it yields CASSQGWSFSGNTIYF.

The chain employs TRBV28 and TRBJ2-5, with TRBD2 identical over 11 bases. Unmatched junction bases numbered 4, after V lost 3 bases and J lost 1 base. The CDR3 totals 16 residues. Germline CDR1 is MDHEN and CDR2 is SYDVKM. The DNA for the CDR3 is TGTGCCAGCAGTTTGGCTAGCGGGAGGTCCCAAGAGACCCAGTACTTC. It yields the protein CASSLASGRSQETQYF.

V gene TRBV6-1 combines with J gene TRBJ2-5, with TRBD2 matching 7 bases. Germline V lookup: CDR1 MNHNS, CDR2 SASEGT. CDR3 length: 12 residues. V shed 6 bases, J shed 4 bases, and the junction held 2 bases outside the gene matches. The CDR3 region is CASSRGGETQYF. The CDR3 DNA sequence: TGTGCCAGCAGCCGCGGGGGAGAGACCCAGTACTTC.

The table lists this clone with a few counts. The J gene is TRBJ2-1, the V gene TRBV7-9, with no clear D. Germline CDR1 SEHNR, CDR2 FQNEAQ (reference sequence). The CDR3 runs 12 residues. V shed 5 bases and J shed 7 bases, with 9 bases lying between them. CDR3 loop: CASSVRSNEQFF. CDR3 coding DNA: TGTGCCAGCAGCGTTAGGAGTAATGAGCAGTTCTTC.

This clone has only one observation. The V and J genes are TRBV6-4 and TRBJ1-4; tentatively, D is TRBD1 (5 bases). V gave up 0 bases and J gave up 5 bases, with 13 bases separating them. The CDR3 totals 16 residues. Germline CDR1 reads MRHNA; CDR2 reads SNTAGT. For the CDR3, the DNA is TGTGCCAGCAGTGACTCGAACAACGGGGGAAATGAAAAACTGTTTTTT. It yields the protein CASSDSNNGGNEKLFF.

V usage is TRBV13 and J usage is TRBJ2-7; D may be TRBD2 (5 bases). Trimming cost V 2 bases and J 5 bases, with 16 bases left between them. CDR3 length equals 15 residues. Germline CDR1 is PRHDT and CDR2 is FYEKMQ (reference sequence). The CDR3 is CASSLSSSMRDEQYF. The DNA for the CDR3 is TGTGCCAGCAGCTTAAGTTCGTCCATGCGGGACGAGCAGTACTTC.

This chain's CDR3 is CASSQGAGGYTF. The DNA for the CDR3 is TGTGCCAGCAGCCAAGGGGCCGGCGGCTACACCTTC. This chain uses TRBV14 with TRBJ1-2; D gene uncertain. CDR3 length: 12 amino acids. V dropped 1 base and J dropped 8 bases, with 8 bases sitting between them. Per germline, CDR1 SGHDN and CDR2 FVKESK.

The rearrangement uses TRBV28 and TRBJ1-1; D possibly corresponds to TRBD1 (6 bases). V shed 5 bases and J shed 1 base, with 11 bases lying between them. The germline gives CDR1 MDHEN, CDR2 SYDVKM. The CDR3 runs 14 residues. CDR3 bases: TGTGCCAGCAGTCGCGCAGGGGCGAACACTGAAGCTTTCTTT. Translation gives CASSRAGANTEAFF.

The CDR3 spells CASVQFSGANVLTF. The CDR3 DNA reads TGTGCCAGCGTCCAGTTCTCTGGGGCCAACGTCCTGACTTTC. The chain recombines TRBV6-5 with TRBJ2-6; D call uncertain. The CDR3 is 14 amino acids. Germline V lookup: CDR1 MNHEY, CDR2 SVGAGI. Trimming took off 8 bases at V and 0 bases at J, with 8 bases between the two ends.

The CDR3 coding sequence is TGCGCCAGCAGTGACCCTGGACAGGGGGTCTACGAGCAGTACTTC. Protein sequence: CASSDPGQGVYEQYF. The genes are TRBV10-1 and TRBJ2-7; 10 nucleotides match TRBD1. Trimming took 3 bases from V and 3 from J; bases not matched to a gene: 5. The germline CDR1 and CDR2 sequences are WNHNN and SYGVQD (reference sequence). The CDR3 runs 15 residues.

V usage is TRBV6-5 and J usage is TRBJ2-5; unclear D gene. The V gene's germline CDR1 is MNHEY and CDR2 SVGAGI. The germline V and J ends were trimmed by 5 bases and 4 bases, with 5 bases remaining between them. The CDR3 is made up of 11 amino acids. This CDR3 reads CASSPGETQYF. The DNA of the CDR3 is TGTGCCAGCAGTCCCGGAGAGACCCAGTACTTC.

This sequence joins TRBV11-3 and TRBJ1-4, with 7 bases aligning to TRBD1. The junction had 11 bases not matched to a gene; V was cut back by 0 bases and J by 1 base. The V gene's germline CDR1 is SGHNT and CDR2 YENEEA. The CDR3 has 19 amino acids. The CDR3 DNA is TGTGCCAGCAGCTTAGAGTTTTTTGAGGGGGACAGAACTAATGAAAAACTGTTTTTT. It is translated as CASSLEFFEGDRTNEKLFF.

The rearrangement uses TRBV7-3 and TRBJ1-5, with 8 bases identical to TRBD1. Germline trimming cut 6 bases from V and 6 bases from J; bases unmatched to any gene: 10. Per germline, CDR1 SGHTA and CDR2 FQGTGA. This CDR3 has 15 amino acids. This CDR3 is CASSPTGGVGQPQHF. In DNA, the CDR3 is TGTGCCAGCAGTCCAACAGGGGGAGTAGGTCAGCCCCAGCATTTT.

The chain couples TRBV5-1 to TRBJ1-3; D not resolved. Germline CDR1 reads SGHRS; CDR2 reads YFSETQ. The CDR3 has 12 amino acids. The V end was cut by 2 bases, the J end by 10 bases, with 10 bases between. This CDR3 is CASSFEGRTIYF. In DNA form, the CDR3 reads TGCGCCAGCAGCTTCGAAGGGAGGACCATATATTTT.

The chain is built from TRBV5-1 and TRBJ2-6, with D unresolved. Germline values: CDR1 SGHRS, CDR2 YFSETQ. V lost 4 bases to trimming and J lost 0 bases, with 5 bases between them. The CDR3 consists of 14 residues. The CDR3 coding sequence is TGCGCCAGCAGCAGAGACTCTGGGGCCAACGTCCTGACTTTC. Amino acid sequence: CASSRDSGANVLTF. The whole variable domain, filled in from reference TRBV5-1 and TRBJ2-6, reads KAGVTQTPRYLIKTRGQQVTLSCSPISGHRSVSWYQQTPGQGLQFLFEYFSETQRNKGNFPGRFSGRQFSNSRSEMNVSTLELGDSALYLCASSRDSGANVLTFGAGSRLTVL.

The rearrangement links TRBV6-5 to TRBJ1-1; D remains unclear. Trimming stripped 4 bases from V and 4 bases from J, with 7 bases between. The CDR3 has 12 amino acids. Looked up from germline, CDR1 is MNHEY and CDR2 is SVGAGI. CDR3 sequence (DNA): TGTGCCAGCAGTTCCGGGATCACTGAAGCTTTCTTT. This translates into CASSSGITEAFF.

The rearrangement joins TRBV13 to TRBJ2-2; D uncertain. The CDR3 extends over 13 amino acids. The ends were cut back, 4 bases at V and 5 bases at J, with 8 bases in the middle. Germline V gives CDR1 PRHDT, CDR2 FYEKMQ (reference sequence). This CDR3 is CASSSYRTGELFF. The CDR3 nucleotides are TGTGCCAGCAGCTCCTACAGAACCGGGGAGCTGTTTTTT.

The J gene is TRBJ2-7, the V gene TRBV15; tentatively, D is TRBD2 (6 bases). Between the trimmed V and J ends, which lost 3 bases and 1 base, there was a span of 13 bases. The CDR3 has 15 residues. Germline CDR1 LNHNV, CDR2 YYDKDF (reference sequence). As DNA, the CDR3 is TGTGCCACCAGCAGTCCGGGGGACCGGTCCTACGAGCAGTACTTC. This encodes CATSSPGDRSYEQYF.

V gene TRBV6-1 combines with J gene TRBJ1-6; tentative D call: TRBD1 (5 bases). This CDR3 has 12 residues. The germline gives CDR1 MNHNS, CDR2 SASEGT. V was shortened by 7 bases and J by 7 bases, with 8 bases between the two germline ends. The chain's CDR3 is CASIAGNSPLHF. The CDR3 DNA reads as TGTGCCAGCATTGCAGGGAATTCACCCCTCCACTTT.

This chain uses TRBV20-1 with TRBJ2-4; possibly TRBD2 for D (5 bases). Germline CDR1 is DFQATT and CDR2 is SNEGSKA (reference sequence). This CDR3 comprises 11 residues. CDR3 bases: TGCAGAGCAGGAGGTCTCGGCATTCAGTACTTC. Translated: CRAGGLGIQYF.

The chain carries TRBV7-2 and TRBJ1-5, with a possible D match to TRBD1 (6 bases). The CDR3 covers 15 residues. CDR1 is SGHTA and CDR2 is FQGNSA in the germline V gene. V dropped 4 bases and J dropped 2 bases, with 12 bases sitting between them. CDR3: CASSWNRQGNQPQHF. The CDR3 DNA follows: TGTGCCAGCAGCTGGAACCGACAGGGCAATCAGCCCCAGCATTTT.